This is a list of T cell receptor beta chains from one sample in a study of cytomegalovirus exposure and HLA in healthy donors. Clones were read by immunoSEQ multiplex PCR, and TCRdb kept only the in-frame ones, dropping some. The sample carries around 98,000 clones, 80% to 85% recorded once. The sample consisted of PBMCs. All receptors derive from a man between 35 and 55 years old in good health and CMV-seronegative. Both conserved end residues are part of each CDR3. D genes are given only for firm matches. Clone sizes are given selectively: once, few, many, or a class where the clone is expanded.

j_call clone_size v_call cdr3_length d_call cdr3_aa cdr3_nt
TRBJ2-7 NA TRBV10-2 15 NA CASRVGVGDTYEQYF TGCGCCAGCAGGGTAGGAGTCGGGGACACTTACGAGCAGTACTTC
TRBJ1-6 NA TRBV18 12 NA CASSSSGSPLHF TGTGCCAGCTCCTCAAGCGGTTCACCCCTCCACTTT
TRBJ2-7 NA TRBV7-9 15 TRBD1 CASSLARGLTYEQYF TGTGCCAGCAGCTTAGCCAGGGGGCTAACCTACGAGCAGTACTTC
TRBJ2-7 NA TRBV9 16 TRBD2 CASSVASGGTSYEQYF TGTGCCAGCAGCGTAGCCAGCGGGGGGACGTCCTACGAGCAGTACTTC
TRBJ2-1 NA TRBV6-1 13 NA CASSDTPPREQFF TGTGCCAGCAGTGACACTCCTCCCCGAGAGCAGTTCTTC
TRBJ2-5 few TRBV5-4 14 NA CASSLGTGGETQYF TGTGCCAGCAGCTTGGGAACCGGCGGGGAGACCCAGTACTTC
TRBJ2-3 NA TRBV15 16 TRBD2 CATSRTGLAAADTQYF TGTGCCACCAGCAGAACGGGACTAGCGGCAGCAGATACGCAGTATTTT
TRBJ1-1 NA TRBV2 16 NA CASSESPRGGNTEAFF TGTGCCAGCAGTGAATCGCCTCGGGGGGGGAACACTGAAGCTTTCTTT
TRBJ1-2 NA TRBV27 13 TRBD1 CASSQGQVYGYTF TGTGCCAGTAGTCAGGGACAGGTTTATGGCTACACCTTC
TRBJ2-3 NA TRBV28 15 TRBD2 CASSPRGESTDTQYF TGTGCCAGCAGTCCACGGGGGGAATCCACAGATACGCAGTATTTT
TRBJ2-2 NA TRBV6-4 14 NA CASSEQGGTGELFF TGTGCCAGCAGTGAACAGGGAGGGACCGGGGAGCTGTTTTTT
TRBJ1-6 NA TRBV7-8 16 NA CASSLGEGARNSPLHF TGTGCCAGCAGCTTAGGAGAAGGGGCGAGAAATTCACCCCTCCACTTT
TRBJ2-7 few TRBV2 14 NA CASNETPISYEQYF TGTGCCAGCAATGAGACACCAATCTCCTACGAGCAGTACTTC
TRBJ1-1 NA TRBV10-3 14 TRBD1 CAIRDRGLDTEAFF TGTGCCATCAGGGACAGGGGCTTGGACACTGAAGCTTTCTTT
TRBJ2-7 NA TRBV7-2 13 NA CASTVRVAYEQYF TGTGCCAGCACTGTCCGGGTAGCCTACGAGCAGTACTTC
TRBJ1-1 NA TRBV6-1 11 NA CASREDGDAFF TGTGCCAGCAGGGAGGACGGCGACGCTTTCTTT
TRBJ1-5 NA TRBV7-2 15 NA CASSLVGGGVQPQHF TGTGCCAGCAGCTTAGTGGGGGGGGGCGTTCAGCCCCAGCATTTT
TRBJ2-7 NA TRBV9 16 TRBD2 CASSVAWGGGHYEQYF TGTGCCAGCAGCGTAGCGTGGGGCGGGGGTCATTACGAGCAGTACTTC
TRBJ2-6 NA TRBV7-9 19 TRBD1 CASSHHSGTGKSGANVLTF TGTGCCAGCAGCCACCACTCCGGGACAGGGAAGTCTGGGGCCAACGTCCTGACTTTC
TRBJ2-5 NA TRBV7-6 13 NA CASSQGQQETQYF TGTGCCAGCAGCCAAGGACAGCAAGAGACCCAGTACTTC
TRBJ2-7 few TRBV6-5 13 NA CASGGQGGYEQYF TGTGCCAGCGGAGGTCAAGGGGGCTACGAGCAGTACTTC
TRBJ2-1 NA TRBV21-1 14 NA CASSKGSTYNEQFF TGTGCCAGCAGCAAAGGTAGCACTTACAATGAGCAGTTCTTC
TRBJ1-1 once TRBV27 15 NA CASSYDQGLNTEAFF TGTGCCAGCAGTTATGACCAGGGGTTGAACACTGAAGCTTTCTTT
TRBJ2-7 NA TRBV5-1 18 NA CASSLGGEQGRSSYEQYF TGCGCCAGCAGCTTGGGGGGTGAACAGGGAAGGAGCTCCTACGAGCAGTACTTC
TRBJ1-4 NA TRBV6-1 17 TRBD1 CASSGGVTGGRGEKLFF TGTGCCAGCAGTGGTGGTGTGACAGGGGGTCGCGGTGAAAAACTGTTTTTT
TRBJ2-5 NA TRBV5-4 16 TRBD2 CATKPGLAEIQETQYF TGTGCCACCAAACCCGGACTAGCGGAAATCCAAGAGACCCAGTACTTC
TRBJ2-6 once TRBV9 16 TRBD1 CASSTWTGVGANVLTF TGTGCCAGCAGCACCTGGACAGGGGTAGGGGCCAACGTCCTGACTTTC
TRBJ2-5 NA TRBV9 15 NA CASSAMDGGQETQYF TGTGCCAGCAGCGCTATGGACGGAGGGCAAGAGACCCAGTACTTC
TRBJ2-5 few TRBV2 14 TRBD1 CASNPRTGGETQYF TGTGCCAGCAACCCCCGAACAGGGGGAGAGACCCAGTACTTC
TRBJ1-1 NA TRBV10-3 15 TRBD1 CAISESKRGQREAFF TGTGCCATCAGTGAGTCGAAAAGGGGGCAGCGCGAAGCTTTCTTT
TRBJ1-5 once TRBV10-3 15 NA CAISSSGGDNQPQHF TGTGCCATCAGTTCCTCCGGGGGGGACAATCAGCCCCAGCATTTT
TRBJ2-2 NA TRBV29-1 13 NA CSVVGTPTGELFF TGCAGCGTTGTCGGGACTCCAACCGGGGAGCTGTTTTTT
TRBJ2-7 NA TRBV6-1 14 TRBD1 CASSEFKGGNEQYF TGTGCCAGCAGTGAATTCAAAGGGGGCAACGAGCAGTACTTC
TRBJ2-1 NA TRBV5-1 15 TRBD2 CASSLELAGNNEQFF TGCGCCAGCAGCTTGGAACTAGCGGGCAACAATGAGCAGTTCTTC
TRBJ1-6 NA TRBV14 15 TRBD1 CASSHMDRGNSPLHF TGTGCCAGCAGCCATATGGACAGGGGTAACTCACCCCTCCACTTT
TRBJ2-2 NA TRBV7-6 15 TRBD2 CASSLELAGVGELFF TGTGCCAGCAGCTTAGAACTAGCGGGGGTCGGGGAGCTGTTTTTT
TRBJ2-1 NA TRBV18 16 TRBD1 CASSPNGQEQWDEQFF TGTGCCAGCTCACCAAACGGACAGGAACAATGGGATGAGCAGTTCTTC
TRBJ1-6 few TRBV11-2 15 NA CASSPDPGGHSPLHF TGTGCCAGCAGCCCAGACCCGGGGGGCCATTCACCCCTCCACTTT
TRBJ1-2 NA TRBV5-4 14 NA CASSFGQPSKGYTF TGTGCCAGCAGCTTCGGACAGCCATCGAAGGGCTACACCTTC
TRBJ2-5 NA TRBV10-3 16 TRBD1 CAISETVGTGRETQYF TGTGCCATCAGTGAAACGGTCGGGACAGGGCGAGAGACCCAGTACTTC
TRBJ1-1 NA TRBV2 14 TRBD1 CASKTGGAGTEAFF TGTGCCAGCAAAACAGGGGGCGCCGGGACTGAAGCTTTCTTT
TRBJ1-4 NA TRBV5-6 16 TRBD1 CASSWGQGAPGEKLFF TGTGCCAGCAGCTGGGGACAGGGGGCGCCCGGTGAAAAACTGTTTTTT
TRBJ2-6 few TRBV7-9 17 TRBD1 CSSALGTGGSGANVLTF TGTTCCAGCGCCTTAGGGACAGGGGGCTCTGGGGCCAACGTCCTGACTTTC
TRBJ2-1 NA TRBV11-3 15 NA CASSYGTVSYNEQFF TGTGCCAGCAGCTACGGGACTGTTTCCTACAATGAGCAGTTCTTC
TRBJ1-1 NA TRBV2 13 NA CASSDRTVPEAFF TGTGCCAGCAGCGACCGGACAGTCCCTGAAGCTTTCTTT
TRBJ2-5 NA TRBV9 13 NA CASSEGMAETQYF TGTGCCAGCAGCGAGGGGATGGCGGAGACCCAGTACTTC
TRBJ1-4 NA TRBV4-1 13 NA CASSQNPQRRLFF TGCGCCAGCAGCCAAAACCCTCAGCGTCGTCTGTTTTTT
TRBJ2-2 once TRBV7-9 16 TRBD1 CASSSPGQANTGELFF TGTGCCAGCAGCTCACCGGGACAGGCGAACACCGGGGAGCTGTTTTTT
TRBJ2-5 NA TRBV29-1 13 NA CSGTRGGVETQYF TGCAGCGGGACTAGGGGGGGCGTCGAGACCCAGTACTTC
TRBJ1-2 NA TRBV27 14 NA CASRTADWSGGYTF TGTGCCAGTCGGACAGCTGATTGGAGTGGCGGCTACACCTTC
TRBJ2-7 few TRBV7-2 15 NA CASSLLEGFSYEQYF TGTGCCAGCAGCCTTCTGGAGGGGTTCTCCTACGAGCAGTACTTC
TRBJ2-7 NA TRBV27 13 TRBD2 CASAPGGHGEQYF TGTGCCAGCGCCCCGGGGGGGCATGGCGAGCAGTACTTC
TRBJ2-3 NA TRBV7-7 14 NA CASSLSLSTDTQYF TGTGCCAGCAGCCTAAGTTTGAGCACAGATACGCAGTATTTT
TRBJ2-5 NA TRBV11-2 16 NA CASSLTASNYQETQYF TGTGCCAGCAGCTTAACCGCTAGCAACTACCAAGAGACCCAGTACTTC